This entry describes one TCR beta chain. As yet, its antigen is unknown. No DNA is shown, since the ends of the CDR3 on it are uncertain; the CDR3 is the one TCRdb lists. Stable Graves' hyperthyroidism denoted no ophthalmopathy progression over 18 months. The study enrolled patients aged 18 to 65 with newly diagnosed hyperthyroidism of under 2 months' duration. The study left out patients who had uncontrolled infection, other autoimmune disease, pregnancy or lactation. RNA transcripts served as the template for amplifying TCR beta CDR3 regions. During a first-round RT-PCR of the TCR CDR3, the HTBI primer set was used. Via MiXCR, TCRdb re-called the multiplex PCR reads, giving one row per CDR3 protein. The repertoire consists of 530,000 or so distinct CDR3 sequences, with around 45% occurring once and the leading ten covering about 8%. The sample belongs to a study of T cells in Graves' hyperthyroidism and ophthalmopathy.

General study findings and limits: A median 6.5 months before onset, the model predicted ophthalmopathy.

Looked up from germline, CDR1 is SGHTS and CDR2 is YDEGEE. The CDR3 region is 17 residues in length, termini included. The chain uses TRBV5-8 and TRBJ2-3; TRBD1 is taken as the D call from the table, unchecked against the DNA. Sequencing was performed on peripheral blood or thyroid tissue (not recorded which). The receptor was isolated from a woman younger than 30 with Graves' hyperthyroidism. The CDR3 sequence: CASSLPSTSVGVDTQYF.